What follows are 16 T cell receptor beta chains derived from one specimen sequenced in a study of T cells in localized non-small cell lung cancer. The data were produced by immunoSEQ multiplex PCR, yet TCRdb's version contains in-frame clones alone and is incomplete. The sample lists under 3,000 clones, 27% occurring once. Material: lung tumor tissue, obtained before any cancer treatment. All receptors come from a man aged 18 to 50 with stage I lung adenocarcinoma.

V and J are TRBV9 and TRBJ2-1; 10 bases map to TRBD2. The CDR3 is made up of 16 amino acids. Germline CDR1 is SGDLS and CDR2 is YYNGEE. After removal of 3 bases from V and 7 bases from J, the junction contained 10 bases not matched to a gene. In DNA form, the CDR3 reads TGTGCCAGCAGCGAGGGTGTCCTAGCGGGGGCTAATGAGCAGTTCTTC. Amino acids: CASSEGVLAGANEQFF.

V usage is TRBV19 and J usage is TRBJ2-2; possible D gene TRBD2, 6 bases. Germline V gene lookup returns CDR1 LNHDA and CDR2 SQIVND (reference sequence). Trimming stripped 4 bases from V and 1 base from J, with 13 bases between. There are 16 residues in the CDR3. DNA for the CDR3: TGTGCCAGTAGTAACCACGGGGGAGTGAACACCGGGGAGCTGTTTTTT. The encoded protein is CASSNHGGVNTGELFF.

The rearrangement links TRBV18 to TRBJ1-1; TRBD1 might be the D (6 bases). Germline lookup yields CDR1 KGHSH and CDR2 LQKENI. The CDR3 length is 16 residues. Trimming took 4 bases from V and 5 from J, leaving 20 bases between them. The CDR3 DNA reads as TGTGCCAGCTCACGGGACACAACATCCCGAAGGACTGAAGCTTTCTTT. Translation gives CASSRDTTSRRTEAFF.

This clone was found a few times. V and J are TRBV11-3 and TRBJ1-2; no clear D gene. Germline lookup yields CDR1 SGHNT and CDR2 YENEEA. The CDR3 is made up of 18 amino acids. V was shortened by 0 bases and J by 8 bases, with 25 bases between the two germline ends. The CDR3 spells CASSLEGLRKSLVWGYTF. CDR3 DNA: TGTGCCAGCAGCTTAGAGGGATTACGAAAGTCGTTAGTGTGGGGCTACACCTTC.

With respect to this clone: The junction and the germline gene differ at one end; a read error may be behind it. The rearrangement joins TRBV6-8 to TRBJ1-6; weak D call: TRBD1 (5 bases). The CDR3 extends over 13 amino acids. Germline V gene lookup returns CDR1 MNHGY and CDR2 SAAAGT. CDR3 protein: CAISAQGDSPLHF. CDR3 DNA: TGTGCCATCAGTGCCCAGGGAGATTCACCCCTCCACTTT.

This sequence joins TRBV11-3 and TRBJ1-2; D is uncertain. V was pared by 5 bases and J by 5 bases, with 15 bases between. Per germline, CDR1 SGHNT and CDR2 YENEEA. CDR3 length equals 14 residues. CDR3 in DNA: TGTGCCAGCAGCCGTGAATCTAAACTATATGGCTACACCTTC. Amino acid sequence: CASSRESKLYGYTF.

This clone is judged medium-sized. The chain recombines TRBV9 with TRBJ2-5; tentatively, D is TRBD1 (6 bases). The ends were cut back, 4 bases at V and 5 bases at J, with 15 bases in the middle. The CDR3 contains 14 residues. Germline-derived CDR1 and CDR2 are SGDLS and YYNGEE. CDR3 loop: CASSLGTGQETQYF. The CDR3 DNA follows: TGTGCCAGCAGCTTAGGTACCGGACAGGAGACCCAGTACTTC.

The V and J genes are TRBV30 and TRBJ2-2; D is uncertain. Trimming took 5 bases from V and 0 from J, leaving 7 bases between them. Germline V gene lookup returns CDR1 GTSNPN and CDR2 SVGIG (reference sequence). The CDR3 totals 13 residues. The CDR3 protein is CAWWDPNTGELFF. In DNA form, the CDR3 reads TGTGCCTGGTGGGATCCGAACACCGGGGAGCTGTTTTTT. Using reference TRBV30 and TRBJ2-2 for the parts outside the CDR3, the full variable domain is SQTIHQWPATLVQPVGSPLSLECTVEGTSNPNLYWYRQAAGRGLQLLFYSVGIGQISSEVPQNLSASRPQDRQFILSSKKLLLSDSGFYLCAWWDPNTGELFFGEGSRLTVL.

By frequency in the sample, this clone is medium-sized (0.01 to 0.1%). The rearrangement uses TRBV6-8 and TRBJ1-5; D not resolved. The CDR3 loop spans 13 amino acids. Trimming removed 2 bases at V and 2 bases at J, with 4 bases between. Germline assignment: CDR1 MNHGY and CDR2 SAAAGT. The CDR3: CASSYNGNQPQHF. In nucleotides, the CDR3 is TGTGCCAGCAGTTACAACGGCAATCAGCCCCAGCATTTT.

The chain combines TRBV4-1 with TRBJ1-1, with a tentative D call TRBD1 (5 bases). The CDR3 extends over 12 amino acids. CDR1 and CDR2 (germline): MGHRA, YSYEKL. V was cut by 5 bases and J by 13 bases, with 17 bases left in between. CDR3 bases: TGCGCCAGCAGCTTGGGGGAGGGAATAGTTTTCTTT. Residues: CASSLGEGIVFF.

This clone appeared a few times. This chain joins TRBV29-1 and TRBJ1-1; D ambiguous. Germline values: CDR1 SQVTM, CDR2 ANQGSEA. The CDR3 has 12 residues. CDR3 amino acids: CSTKSGYTEAFF. CDR3 nucleotides: TGCAGTACAAAATCGGGATACACTGAAGCTTTCTTT.

This clone has just a few counts. The junction departs from germline at one end; a sequencing error may be responsible. This rearrangement joins TRBV6-8 to TRBJ1-5; TRBD1 aligns across 7 bases. CDR1 is MNHGY and CDR2 is SAAAGT in the germline V gene. The CDR3 length is 14 residues. The CDR3 is CAISGDRDNQPQHF. CDR3 DNA sequence: TGTGCCATCAGTGGAGACAGGGACAATCAGCCCCAGCATTTT.

This clone was picked up many times. The J gene is TRBJ1-2, the V gene TRBV11-3; tentatively, D is TRBD1 (6 bases). Germline CDR1 is SGHNT and CDR2 is YENEEA. The germline V and J ends were trimmed by 0 bases and 5 bases, with 10 bases remaining between them. The CDR3 has 14 residues. The CDR3 sequence: CASSLDRGSYGYTF. CDR3 DNA: TGTGCCAGCAGCTTAGACAGGGGATCATATGGCTACACCTTC.

This rearrangement joins TRBV7-2 to TRBJ1-4; possible D gene TRBD1, 5 bases. The CDR3 has 13 amino acids. Germline V gene lookup returns CDR1 SGHTA and CDR2 FQGNSA. The ends were cut back, 4 bases at V and 8 bases at J, with 11 bases in the middle. CDR3 nucleotide sequence: TGTGCCAGCAGCTCAACCCAGGGAGAAAAACTGTTTTTT. It yields the protein CASSSTQGEKLFF.

The chain couples TRBV19 to TRBJ2-1; TRBD2 agrees at 10 bases. Germline CDR1 is LNHDA and CDR2 is SQIVND (reference sequence). J lost 0 bases, V lost 3 bases, and 5 bases had no gene match. This CDR3 spans 17 amino acids. The CDR3: CASSIPSGGISYNEQFF. CDR3 nucleotide sequence: TGTGCCAGTAGTATCCCTAGCGGGGGTATCTCCTACAATGAGCAGTTCTTC.

This clone has just a few counts. The genes are TRBV6-8 and TRBJ1-1; D is uncertain. From germline, CDR1 is MNHGY and CDR2 SAAAGT. CDR3 length equals 15 residues. V lost 0 bases and J lost 3, with 11 bases in between. CDR3 protein: CASSYSFVRDTEAFF. DNA of the CDR3: TGTGCCAGCAGTTACTCGTTTGTACGTGACACTGAAGCTTTCTTT.